One TCR beta chain is described in this entry. Sequenced by immunoSEQ multiplex PCR; TCRdb stores in-frame clones only, minus some. Here the sample spans 80,000 to 95,000 clones, 92% being singletons. CDR1 KGHSH and CDR2 LQKENI come from the germline V gene. CDR3 length: 18 residues. With V trimmed by 4 bases and J by 2 bases, 9 bases remained unmatched. This sample stems from a study of technical replicates of blood from a few donors. The chain is built from TRBV18 and TRBJ2-7; 15 bases match TRBD2. The specimen sequenced was T cells isolated from PBMCs. The clonotype comes from a human donor in good health. The CDR3 reads CASSRLGLAGGSPYEQYF. CDR3 sequence (DNA): TGTGCCAGCTCACGTCTGGGACTAGCGGGAGGTTCGCCCTACGAGCAGTACTTC.